Following are 25 T cell receptor beta chains from one sample sequenced in a study of blood T cells in healthy people across ages (dated by TCRdb to 2014 to 2015). The library was generated by 5' RACE. The sequencer was an Illumina HiSeq 2500. A second roughly 6 to 11 cycle PCR used a sample-barcoded 5' primer and a J-beta primer mix. TCRdb redid the processing of the public reads, applying fastp at Q25 and MiXCR, and retained in-frame beta chains. Every CDR3 protein is listed once, alongside the most common genes and DNA of its rows. The table for this sample lists about 750,000 distinct CDR3 sequences; around half of them were counted only once. The top ten constitute roughly two fifths of the sample. Sequencing was carried out using blood. The receptors here all came from an elderly man in good health.

The V call is TRBV9, the J call TRBJ1-2, with D uncertain. The CDR3 is 17 residues long. Germline V gene lookup returns CDR1 SGDLS and CDR2 YYNGEE. V was cut by 6 bases and J by 4 bases, with 25 bases left in between. The CDR3 DNA follows: TGTGCCAGCACCCCCATGGTCGGTACGTCGGGGAGCTATGGCTACACCTTC. Encoded protein: CASTPMVGTSGSYGYTF.

The chain carries TRBV3-1 and TRBJ1-2, with 12 bases fitting TRBD1. The CDR3 length is 16 residues. V shed 4 bases and J 6 bases; nucleotides not matched to a gene: 9. The germline V gene has CDR1 LGHDT and CDR2 YNNKEL (reference sequence). The CDR3 protein is CASSPTGTGGWNGYTF. CDR3 DNA sequence: TGTGCCAGCAGCCCGACTGGGACAGGGGGCTGGAATGGCTACACCTTC. Complete variable domain (other parts from reference TRBV3-1 and TRBJ1-2): DTAVSQTPKYLVTQMGNDKSIKCEQNLGHDTMYWYKQDSKKFLKIMFSYNNKELIINETVPNRFSPKSPDKAHLNLHINSLELGDSAVYFCASSPTGTGGWNGYTFGSGTRLTVV.

The chain couples TRBV5-1 to TRBJ2-5, with a tentative D call TRBD1 (6 bases). The germline V and J ends were trimmed by 6 bases and 5 bases, with 11 bases remaining between them. CDR1 is SGHRS, CDR2 YFSETQ, per germline. The CDR3 spans 12 residues. The DNA for the CDR3 is TGCGCCAGCACAACAGGGAGCGAGACCCAGTACTTC. It codes for CASTTGSETQYF.

The chain combines TRBV5-1 with TRBJ2-3; D is perhaps TRBD1 (6 bases). Trimming cost V 0 bases and J 14 bases, with 19 bases left between them. The CDR3 covers 14 residues. Germline-derived CDR1 and CDR2 are SGHRS and YFSETQ. In DNA form, the CDR3 reads TGCGCCAGCAGCTTGGGGACAGTTCACAGATACGCGTATTTT. This codes for CASSLGTVHRYAYF. Supplemented by reference TRBV5-1 and TRBJ2-3, the full variable domain reads KAGVTQTPRYLIKTRGQQVTLSCSPISGHRSVSWYQQTPGQGLQFLFEYFSETQRNKGNFPGRFSGRQFSNSRSEMNVSTLELGDSALYLCASSLGTVHRYAYFGPGTRLTVL.

This sequence joins TRBV24-1 and TRBJ2-7; tentatively, D is TRBD1 (5 bases). The CDR3 covers 15 residues. In germline, CDR1 is KGHDR, CDR2 SFDVKD. Deletions cut 6 bases from V and 0 bases from J, with 14 bases between. CDR3 nucleotides: TGTGCCACCAGTCCAAGAGGCAGGGCCTCCTACGAGCAGTACTTC. It specifies CATSPRGRASYEQYF.

This sequence joins TRBV5-1 and TRBJ2-3; 10 nucleotides agree with TRBD2. V lost 4 bases and J lost 4; bases outside the gene matches: 6. Per germline, CDR1 SGHRS and CDR2 YFSETQ. The CDR3 sequence is 15 residues long. The CDR3, as DNA: TGCGCCAGCAGCCGGGGGAGCGGGAGGGCAGATACGCAGTATTTT. It specifies CASSRGSGRADTQYF.

About this clonotype: This may be a read error: a much more frequent sequence differs by one nucleotide. The gene calls are TRBV7-2 and TRBJ2-5; 8 bases fit TRBD2. The tail of the sequence fits TRBJ2-7 better, so the J call may be wrong. CDR3 length: 15 residues. Germline V gives CDR1 SGHTA, CDR2 FQGNSA. The CDR3 protein is CASSFGGTRLYEQYF. The CDR3, as DNA: TGTGCCAGCAGCTTTGGCGGGACTAGACTCTACGAGCAGTACTTC.

V gene TRBV10-3 combines with J gene TRBJ2-5; D is uncertain. Germline loops: CDR1 ENHRY, CDR2 SYGVKD. The V gene lost 0 bases and the J gene lost 11 bases, with 10 bases spanning the gap. CDR3 length: 12 residues. CDR3 in amino acids: CAISESEHEQYF. The CDR3 DNA reads as TGTGCCATCAGTGAGTCTGAACATGAGCAGTACTTC.

The chain links TRBV11-2 to TRBJ2-7; perhaps TRBD2 as D (7 bases). Trimming stripped 4 bases from V and 4 bases from J, with 20 bases between. Looked up from germline, CDR1 is SGHAT and CDR2 is FQNNGV. The CDR3 extends over 16 amino acids. DNA for the CDR3: TGTGCCAGCAGCTCCTCTCTAGCGGTCGGGACATACGAGCAGTACTTC. Residues: CASSSSLAVGTYEQYF.

This chain joins TRBV20-1 and TRBJ2-5; 7 nucleotides match TRBD2. Germline values: CDR1 DFQATT, CDR2 SNEGSKA (reference sequence). Germline trimming cut 5 bases from V and 5 bases from J; bases unmatched to any gene: 23. The CDR3 is 18 amino acids. CDR3 nucleotides: TGCAGTGCTCCCCCAAGAGTAGCGGGCCTCCAAATTGGGGAGACCCAGTACTTC. It encodes CSAPPRVAGLQIGETQYF.

J is TRBJ2-7 and V is TRBV27, with 8 bases that match TRBD1. The junction had 7 bases not matched to a gene; V was cut back by 0 bases and J by 6 bases. The germline V gene has CDR1 MNHEY and CDR2 SMNVEV (reference sequence). The CDR3 has 15 amino acids. The CDR3 loop reads CASSLSPRGRPEQYF. In DNA form, the CDR3 reads TGTGCCAGCAGTTTATCCCCCAGGGGGCGACCCGAGCAGTACTTC.

This chain uses TRBV20-1 with TRBJ2-6; D remains unclear. The CDR3 covers 14 residues. Deletions cut 3 bases from V and 0 bases from J, with 6 bases between. Germline lookup yields CDR1 DFQATT and CDR2 SNEGSKA (reference sequence). CDR3 DNA: TGCAGTGCTAGTCTCAACTCTGGGGCCAACGTCCTGACTTTC. As protein: CSASLNSGANVLTF.

With respect to this clonotype: At one boundary the junction diverges from the germline segment, which might be a read error. The CDR3 DNA reads TGCAGCGTTTCCATCTCCCACGAGCAGTACTTC. Translating gives CSVSISHEQYF. The chain carries TRBV29-1 and TRBJ2-7; D not certain. Per the germline V gene, CDR1 is SQVTM and CDR2 is ANQGSEA. The length of the CDR3 is 11 residues.

V usage is TRBV3-1 and J usage is TRBJ2-2; D perhaps matches TRBD2 (6 bases). From germline, CDR1 is LGHDT and CDR2 YNNKEL (reference sequence). This CDR3 is built from 15 residues. Trimming took off 4 bases at V and 5 bases at J, with 14 bases between the two ends. Written as DNA, the CDR3 is TGTGCCAGCAGCCCCCGGGACTCCGGGACCGGGGAGCTGTTTTTT. This sequence encodes CASSPRDSGTGELFF.

This chain links TRBV7-9 with TRBJ1-1; 7 bases fit TRBD1. The CDR3 loop spans 14 amino acids. Germline CDR1 and CDR2: SEHNR and FQNEAQ (reference sequence). Germline trimming cut 7 bases from V and 6 bases from J; bases unmatched to any gene: 11. CDR3 in DNA: TGTGCCAGCAACGGTGGGAGTGGGACAGCTGAAGCTTTCTTT. Translation: CASNGGSGTAEAFF.

V usage is TRBV7-2 and J usage is TRBJ2-5, with 7 bases that match TRBD1. CDR3 length: 14 residues. CDR1 and CDR2 from the germline V gene are SGHTA and FQGNSA. The ends lost 1 base at V and 11 bases at J; junction bases unmatched: 10. CDR3 protein: CASSLVVGTDWQYF. CDR3 coding DNA: TGTGCCAGCAGCTTAGTAGTTGGGACAGATTGGCAGTACTTC.

This chain links TRBV6-1 with TRBJ1-1, with TRBD1 identical over 7 bases. This CDR3 contains 18 residues. The germline V gene has CDR1 MNHNS and CDR2 SASEGT. V lost 5 bases and J lost 3; bases outside the gene matches: 18. This chain's CDR3 is CASSQILRGQGVHTEAFF. The CDR3, as DNA: TGTGCCAGCAGTCAGATCTTAAGGGGGCAGGGGGTGCACACTGAAGCTTTCTTT.

The V gene is TRBV20-1, the J gene TRBJ2-3; D not resolved. V lost 6 bases and J lost 0, with 13 bases in between. The CDR3 length is 14 residues. Germline V lookup: CDR1 DFQATT, CDR2 SNEGSKA (reference sequence). The CDR3 sequence is CSASLGSSTDTQYF. DNA for the CDR3: TGCAGTGCGTCCTTGGGCTCTAGCACAGATACGCAGTATTTT.

This rearrangement joins TRBV11-2 to TRBJ2-1; D ambiguous. The V gene lost 5 bases and the J gene lost 15 bases, with 17 bases spanning the gap. The CDR3 spans 12 residues. Germline CDR1 and CDR2: SGHAT and FQNNGV. DNA of the CDR3: TGTGCCAGCAGCCCAAACACCGGCGGCGGGTTCTTC. Amino acids: CASSPNTGGGFF.

The J gene is TRBJ2-7, the V gene TRBV3-1, with 9 bases identical to TRBD1. In germline, CDR1 is LGHDT, CDR2 YNNKEL (reference sequence). The CDR3 has 14 amino acids. V lost 1 base to trimming and J lost 5 bases; unmatched junction nucleotides: 3. The DNA of the CDR3 is TGTGCCAGCAGCCAAGGGACAGGGGTAAACGAGCAGTACTTC. It yields the protein CASSQGTGVNEQYF.

This chain links TRBV6-6 with TRBJ1-4; possibly TRBD1 for D (6 bases). CDR1 is MNHNY and CDR2 is SVGAGI in the germline V gene (reference sequence). The length of the CDR3 is 15 residues. V lost 5 bases, J lost 3 bases, and 13 bases lay in between. CDR3 protein: CASSGQRESNEKLFF. The CDR3 region has the DNA TGTGCCAGCAGTGGACAGCGCGAGTCTAATGAAAAACTGTTTTTT.

The chain links TRBV5-1 to TRBJ2-6; unclear D gene. The CDR3 extends over 15 amino acids. Germline values: CDR1 SGHRS, CDR2 YFSETQ. V was shortened by 0 bases and J by 4 bases, with 8 bases between the two germline ends. As DNA, the CDR3 is TGCGCCAGCAGCTTGGGGCTTGTGGGGGCCAACGTCCTGACTTTC. The encoded protein is CASSLGLVGANVLTF.

This clonotype appeared a few times. This chain uses TRBV7-9 with TRBJ2-4; 9 nucleotides agree with TRBD1. Germline loops: CDR1 SEHNR, CDR2 FQNEAQ (reference sequence). The CDR3 is 15 amino acids. Losses at the gene ends were 5 bases for V and 8 bases for J; bases not matched to a gene: 10. The DNA for the CDR3 is TGTGCCAGCAGCCCGAGGACAGGGGAAGGGTACATTCAGTACTTC. Residues: CASSPRTGEGYIQYF.

With regard to this clonotype: Since no conserved phenylalanine or tryptophan closes the CDR3, a read error is the likely cause. The chain recombines TRBV4-1 with TRBJ2-3; possibly TRBD2 for D (6 bases). CDR1 and CDR2 from the germline V gene are MGHRA and YSYEKL. Between the trimmed V and J ends, which lost 1 base and 0 bases, there was a span of 14 bases. CDR3 length: 17 amino acids. CDR3 amino acids: CASSQVLAVLSTDTQYL. CDR3 bases: TGCGCCAGCAGCCAAGTTTTAGCGGTGCTAAGCACAGATACGCAGTATCTT.

The chain employs TRBV12-3 or TRBV12-4 and TRBJ2-4; the D gene is possibly TRBD1 (6 bases). The tail of the sequence fits TRBJ2-5 better, so the J call may be wrong. This CDR3 region has 13 residues. Here the CDR3 DNA reads TGTGCCAGCATCACAGGGTCGGGAGAGACCCAGTACTTC. As protein: CASITGSGETQYF.